This record concerns one T cell receptor (beta chain) sequence. The antigen is not known. Template-switching 5'RACE yielded the TCR cDNA; a universal primer site and UMIs were added in the process. Via MiXCR, TCRdb re-called the 5' RACE reads, giving one row per CDR3 protein. The sample contains 300,000 to 350,000 distinct CDR3 sequences, about 7.8% of which appear only once. The source of the sample is a study of T cells after yellow fever vaccination. Study observations and caveats: Contamination of FACS-sorted repertoires by abundant clonotypes from the bulk population could occur.

This CDR3 contains 14 residues. The V and J ends lost 6 bases and 4 bases, in that order; junction bases with no gene match: 5. This sequence joins TRBV12-3 or TRBV12-4 and TRBJ1-1; TRBD1 matches 10 bases. The sequence came from a man aged 18 to 30 who received the YFV17D yellow fever vaccine. The material sequenced was PBMCs, taken 45 days after the first yellow fever vaccination. The CDR3 here is CASSDRGLSTEAFF. CDR3 sequence (DNA): TGTGCCAGCAGCGACAGGGGGCTGAGCACTGAAGCTTTCTTT.